This T cell receptor beta chain was sequenced in a study of cytomegalovirus exposure and HLA in healthy donors. The primer mix had 60 Vbeta and 13 Jbeta primers. Libraries were prepared by immunoSEQ multiplex PCR; TCRdb keeps only in-frame clonotypes and omits some of them. The table has about 76,000 clones, approximately 72% seen once. This clone has more than one count but fewer than ten. Antigen unknown. Whole-study findings and limits: Rare sequences made up most TCRs, while some public TCRs were found in many donors. TRBV6-2, TRBV6-3 and some other V segments were unresolvable in 87-base-pair reads.

Nominal health characterized the donors when sampled, though unrecorded immune exposures were likely. The germline gives CDR1 MDHEN, CDR2 SYDVKM. This CDR3 is 14 amino acids long. V lost 5 bases to trimming and J lost 2 bases, with 12 bases between them. The sequencing sample was made of PBMCs. V and J are TRBV28 and TRBJ1-2; perhaps TRBD1 as D (6 bases). This sequence originates from a woman between 35 and 50 years old in good health and CMV-seropositive. The CDR3, as DNA: TGTGCCAGCAGTCCTACCGACAGGAACTATGGCTACACCTTC. Protein sequence: CASSPTDRNYGYTF.